These T cell receptor beta chains were read from a single sample in a study of OX40 agonist ivuxolimab in advanced cancers. Measured with immunoSEQ multiplex PCR; TCRdb has only the in-frame clones, and not every one. The data hold about 62,000 clones, with roughly 78% observed a single time. This specimen was CD4+ or CD8+ T cells sorted from blood, taken in a trial of the OX40 agonist ivuxolimab. The receptors shown here come from an adult with an advanced solid tumor such as melanoma, head and neck, liver or kidney cancer. Both conserved end residues are part of each CDR3. Fields, in order: J gene, D gene, clone size, V gene, CDR3 protein, CDR3 DNA. The D gene is left open where the match is weak. Where a row states a size, it is once, few, many or the class of an expanded clone; other rows omit it.

j_gene: TRBJ2-2; d_gene: -; abundance: -; v_gene: TRBV11-3; CDR3aa: CASSLDTTNTGELFF; CDR3nt: TGTGCCAGCAGCTTAGACACGACGAACACCGGGGAGCTGTTTTTT
j_gene: TRBJ2-2; d_gene: TRBD1; abundance: -; v_gene: TRBV28; CDR3aa: CASSLWDRLNTGELFF; CDR3nt: TGTGCCAGCAGTTTATGGGACAGGCTTAACACCGGGGAGCTGTTTTTT
j_gene: TRBJ2-5; d_gene: TRBD1; abundance: few; v_gene: TRBV7-9; CDR3aa: CASSLVTGIQETQYF; CDR3nt: TGTGCCAGCAGCTTAGTGACAGGGATCCAAGAGACCCAGTACTTC
j_gene: TRBJ2-7; d_gene: -; abundance: -; v_gene: TRBV6-5; CDR3aa: CASRGATSDYYEQYF; CDR3nt: TGTGCCAGCAGGGGGGCGACATCGGACTACTACGAGCAGTACTTC
j_gene: TRBJ1-2; d_gene: -; abundance: -; v_gene: TRBV6-6; CDR3aa: CASMGQGPGNGYTF; CDR3nt: TGTGCCAGCATGGGGCAAGGGCCCGGCAATGGCTACACCTTC
j_gene: TRBJ2-3; d_gene: -; abundance: -; v_gene: TRBV13; CDR3aa: CASSLEAATQYF; CDR3nt: TGTGCCAGCAGCCTAGAGGCAGCTACGCAGTATTTT
j_gene: TRBJ2-5; d_gene: TRBD1; abundance: -; v_gene: TRBV4-1; CDR3aa: CASSQGGQGAREQYF; CDR3nt: TGCGCCAGCAGCCAAGGGGGACAGGGGGCGCGGGAGCAGTACTTC
j_gene: TRBJ2-5; d_gene: -; abundance: -; v_gene: TRBV11-1; CDR3aa: CASSLDRVSQETQYF; CDR3nt: TGTGCCAGCAGCTTAGACAGGGTGTCCCAAGAGACCCAGTACTTC
j_gene: TRBJ2-7; d_gene: TRBD2; abundance: -; v_gene: TRBV19; CDR3aa: CASSVFGEGEQYF; CDR3nt: TGTGCCAGTAGTGTCTTCGGGGAGGGGGAGCAGTACTTC
j_gene: TRBJ1-4; d_gene: -; abundance: -; v_gene: TRBV9; CDR3aa: CASSVAGDTNEKLFF; CDR3nt: TGTGCCAGCAGCGTAGCGGGGGACACTAATGAAAAACTGTTTTTT
j_gene: TRBJ1-1; d_gene: -; abundance: -; v_gene: TRBV20-1; CDR3aa: CSASDSEAFF; CDR3nt: TGCAGTGCCAGCGATTCTGAAGCTTTCTTT
j_gene: TRBJ2-7; d_gene: TRBD2; abundance: -; v_gene: TRBV10-3; CDR3aa: CATLAGVMDEQYF; CDR3nt: TGTGCCACTCTAGCGGGAGTCATGGACGAGCAGTACTTC
j_gene: TRBJ1-1; d_gene: -; abundance: -; v_gene: TRBV6-6; CDR3aa: CASSYSGTDTEAFF; CDR3nt: TGTGCCAGCAGTTACTCTGGGACGGACACTGAAGCTTTCTTT
j_gene: TRBJ1-1; d_gene: -; abundance: -; v_gene: TRBV11-1; CDR3aa: CASSFPGTNTEAFF; CDR3nt: TGTGCCAGCAGCTTTCCAGGGACGAACACTGAAGCTTTCTTT
j_gene: TRBJ2-2; d_gene: -; abundance: few; v_gene: TRBV25-1; CDR3aa: CASSSYRQNTGELFF; CDR3nt: TGTGCCAGCTCCTCCTATCGGCAGAACACCGGGGAGCTGTTTTTT
j_gene: TRBJ1-1; d_gene: -; abundance: few; v_gene: TRBV28; CDR3aa: CASSPHGMNTEAFF; CDR3nt: TGTGCCAGCAGTCCACATGGGATGAACACTGAAGCTTTCTTT
j_gene: TRBJ1-5; d_gene: TRBD1; abundance: -; v_gene: TRBV19; CDR3aa: CASQGQSSNQPQHF; CDR3nt: TGTGCCAGCCAGGGACAGTCTAGCAATCAGCCCCAGCATTTT
j_gene: TRBJ1-6; d_gene: -; abundance: -; v_gene: TRBV19; CDR3aa: CASSMLNGNSPLHF; CDR3nt: TGTGCCAGTAGTATGCTGAATGGGAATTCACCCCTCCACTTT
j_gene: TRBJ2-7; d_gene: TRBD1; abundance: -; v_gene: TRBV11-2; CDR3aa: CASSTGQGSYEQYF; CDR3nt: TGTGCGAGCAGTACGGGACAGGGGAGCTACGAGCAGTACTTC
j_gene: TRBJ2-1; d_gene: -; abundance: few; v_gene: TRBV4-3; CDR3aa: CASSQDRGFNEQFF; CDR3nt: TGCGCCAGCAGCCAAGATCGGGGTTTCAATGAGCAGTTCTTC
j_gene: TRBJ2-7; d_gene: -; abundance: once; v_gene: TRBV11-1; CDR3aa: CASRSPGTGEQYF; CDR3nt: TGTGCCAGCCGATCCCCTGGAACTGGCGAGCAGTACTTC
j_gene: TRBJ1-3; d_gene: -; abundance: -; v_gene: TRBV29-1; CDR3aa: CSVEDQASGRTIYF; CDR3nt: TGCAGCGTTGAAGATCAAGCCAGCGGGCGCACCATATATTTT
j_gene: TRBJ2-7; d_gene: TRBD1; abundance: -; v_gene: TRBV7-2; CDR3aa: CASSFGTAPYEQYF; CDR3nt: TGTGCCAGCAGCTTCGGGACAGCGCCCTACGAGCAGTACTTC
j_gene: TRBJ2-7; d_gene: TRBD1; abundance: -; v_gene: TRBV5-1; CDR3aa: CASKLQGALSYEQYF; CDR3nt: TGCGCCAGCAAGCTACAGGGGGCCCTCTCCTACGAGCAGTACTTC
j_gene: TRBJ2-3; d_gene: -; abundance: once; v_gene: TRBV7-9; CDR3aa: CASSLNPTDTQYF; CDR3nt: TGTGCCAGCAGCTTAAATCCCACAGATACGCAGTATTTT
j_gene: TRBJ2-3; d_gene: TRBD2; abundance: -; v_gene: TRBV7-9; CDR3aa: CASSFLGGGSDTQYF; CDR3nt: TGTGCCAGCAGCTTCCTGGGCGGGGGGTCAGATACGCAGTATTTT
j_gene: TRBJ2-1; d_gene: -; abundance: -; v_gene: TRBV27; CDR3aa: CASSLSMSNEQFF; CDR3nt: TGTGCCAGCAGTTTATCCATGAGCAATGAGCAGTTCTTC
j_gene: TRBJ2-5; d_gene: TRBD1; abundance: -; v_gene: TRBV5-5; CDR3aa: CASRPGQIQETQYF; CDR3nt: TGTGCCAGCAGACCGGGACAGATACAAGAGACCCAGTACTTC
j_gene: TRBJ2-3; d_gene: TRBD2; abundance: -; v_gene: TRBV28; CDR3aa: CASGTLAERTDTQYF; CDR3nt: TGTGCCAGCGGTACACTAGCGGAGCGCACAGATACGCAGTATTTT
j_gene: TRBJ1-1; d_gene: -; abundance: -; v_gene: TRBV7-2; CDR3aa: CASSLQGATEAFF; CDR3nt: TGTGCCAGCAGCTTACAGGGAGCCACTGAAGCTTTCTTT
j_gene: TRBJ2-7; d_gene: -; abundance: -; v_gene: TRBV27; CDR3aa: CASSFGTSPSYEQYF; CDR3nt: TGTGCCAGCAGTTTCGGGACTTCACCTTCCTACGAGCAGTACTTC